These T cell receptor beta chains were read from a single sample in a study of blood T cell repertoires in COVID-19. Generated by immunoSEQ multiplex PCR, the TCRdb table keeps only in-frame clones and is missing some. The table has under 300,000 clones, approximately 83% seen once. Sequencing input: PBMCs or T cells enriched from blood (not recorded which). All receptors come from a man aged 50 to 59 who had recovered from COVID-19. The CDR3 runs from the conserved cysteine through the conserved F or W. The D gene is left open where the match is weak. Clone size is shown for a subset of rows, as once, few, many or a class of expanded clone.

clone_size,j_call,v_call,d_call,cdr3_aa,cdr3_nt
NA,TRBJ2-5,TRBV4-2,NA,CASSQEQRVAGTQYF,TGTGCCAGCAGCCAAGAACAGCGGGTGGCGGGGACCCAGTACTTC
NA,TRBJ1-6,TRBV18,TRBD1,CASSHGQGSNSPLHF,TGTGCCAGCTCCCACGGACAGGGGTCAAATTCACCCCTCCACTTT
once,TRBJ1-2,TRBV11-2,NA,CASSLDHTAYGYTF,TGTGCCAGCAGCTTAGATCATACAGCATATGGCTACACCTTC
NA,TRBJ1-2,TRBV28,TRBD1,CASKGQGADFYGYTF,TGTGCCAGCAAAGGACAGGGTGCAGATTTTTATGGCTACACCTTC
NA,TRBJ1-1,TRBV11-2,NA,CASSLGVRGNTEAFF,TGTGCCAGCAGCTTAGGTGTCAGGGGCAACACTGAAGCTTTCTTT
NA,TRBJ2-5,TRBV10-3,NA,CASGGQGLQETQYF,TGTGCCAGCGGGGGACAAGGGCTACAAGAGACCCAGTACTTC
once,TRBJ1-4,TRBV6-5,NA,CASSYSGIGAKLFF,TGTGCCAGCAGTTACTCAGGGATTGGGGCAAAACTGTTTTTT
NA,TRBJ1-4,TRBV28,NA,CASTPRNGAGEKLFF,TGTGCCAGCACCCCAAGGAATGGGGCTGGTGAAAAACTGTTTTTT
NA,TRBJ2-5,TRBV12-3/TRBV12-4,TRBD2,CASSRGVQETQYF,TGTGCCAGCAGCCGGGGGGTCCAAGAGACCCAGTACTTC
NA,TRBJ2-7,TRBV20-1,NA,CSASNLEDSAYEQYF,TGCAGTGCTAGTAACCTAGAGGACAGCGCCTACGAGCAGTACTTC
NA,TRBJ2-3,TRBV7-8,NA,CASSPPNGGDTQYF,TGTGCCAGCAGCCCCCCCAACGGTGGAGATACGCAGTATTTT
NA,TRBJ2-5,TRBV7-2,TRBD1,CASSLRGRWETQYF,TGTGCCAGCAGCTTAAGGGGGCGCTGGGAGACCCAGTACTTC
NA,TRBJ2-1,TRBV2,TRBD2,CASRGGGTSYNEQFF,TGTGCCAGCAGAGGCGGGGGGACCTCCTACAATGAGCAGTTCTTC
NA,TRBJ2-1,TRBV28,TRBD2,CASSLSAGASPNEQFF,TGTGCCAGCAGTTTATCCGCGGGAGCTTCCCCCAATGAGCAGTTCTTC
many,TRBJ2-7,TRBV7-6,TRBD1,CASSLDGQGKGFSYEQYF,TGTGCCAGCAGCTTAGACGGACAGGGCAAGGGATTCTCCTACGAGCAGTACTTC
NA,TRBJ1-1,TRBV6-5,NA,CASNIGRNTEAFF,TGTGCCAGCAATATTGGGAGGAACACTGAAGCTTTCTTT
NA,TRBJ1-1,TRBV7-9,NA,CASSLSLGNTEAFF,TGTGCCAGCAGCCTCAGCCTAGGAAACACTGAAGCTTTCTTT
NA,TRBJ1-2,TRBV28,NA,CASGTIYGYTF,TGTGCCAGCGGAACTATTTATGGCTACACCTTC